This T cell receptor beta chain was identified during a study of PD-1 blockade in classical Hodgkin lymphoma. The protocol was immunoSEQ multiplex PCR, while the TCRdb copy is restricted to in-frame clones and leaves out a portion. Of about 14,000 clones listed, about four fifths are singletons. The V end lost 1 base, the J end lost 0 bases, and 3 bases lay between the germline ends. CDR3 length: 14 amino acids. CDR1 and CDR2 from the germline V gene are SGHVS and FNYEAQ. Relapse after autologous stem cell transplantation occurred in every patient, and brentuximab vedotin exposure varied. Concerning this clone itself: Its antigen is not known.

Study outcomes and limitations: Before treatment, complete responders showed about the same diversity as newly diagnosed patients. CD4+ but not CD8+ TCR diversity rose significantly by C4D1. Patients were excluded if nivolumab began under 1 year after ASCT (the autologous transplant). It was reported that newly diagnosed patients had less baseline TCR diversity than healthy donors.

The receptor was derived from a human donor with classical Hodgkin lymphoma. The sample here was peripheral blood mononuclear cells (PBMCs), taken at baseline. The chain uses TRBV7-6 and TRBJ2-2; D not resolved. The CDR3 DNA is TGTGCCAGCAGCTTAGAGACGAACACCGGGGAGCTGTTTTTT. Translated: CASSLETNTGELFF.